The 17 T cell receptor beta chains presented below share a single source sample, sequenced in a study of blood T cell repertoires in COVID-19. Repertoires were generated with immunoSEQ multiplex PCR, while TCRdb's copy carries only in-frame clones and drops some. The repertoire consists of 300,000 to 400,000 clones, with over 70% occurring once and the leading ten covering less than 5.5%. Sequencing input: PBMCs or T cells enriched from blood (not recorded which). The receptors were sampled from a young man who had recovered from COVID-19.

The chain joins TRBV9 to TRBJ2-6; a weak D match, TRBD2 (5 bases). Germline assignment: CDR1 SGDLS and CDR2 YYNGEE. V was shortened by 6 bases and J by 4 bases, with 14 bases between the two germline ends. This CDR3 is 15 amino acids long. The chain's CDR3 is CASNPEGTGANVLTF. The CDR3 DNA sequence: TGTGCCAGCAACCCTGAGGGAACCGGGGCCAACGTCCTGACTTTC.

This clone has only a few counts. CDR3 nucleotides: TGTGCCAGCAAGCGGTCTTTACCCGGAAACACCATATATTTT. Translating gives CASKRSLPGNTIYF. The chain combines TRBV11-2 with TRBJ1-3; D uncertain. Trimming shortened V by 7 bases and J by 4 bases, and 14 bases separated the two germline ends. This CDR3 spans 14 amino acids. Germline V gene sequence: CDR1 SGHAT, CDR2 FQNNGV.

This chain joins TRBV18 and TRBJ2-3; a weak D match, TRBD1 (6 bases). This CDR3 region has 16 residues. V was pared by 2 bases and J by 2 bases, with 14 bases between. The germline V gene has CDR1 KGHSH and CDR2 LQKENI. CDR3 sequence reads: CASSPYRDKITDTQYF. The CDR3 DNA sequence: TGTGCCAGCTCACCATACAGGGACAAAATCACAGATACGCAGTATTTT. The variable domain in full, completed from reference TRBV18 and TRBJ2-3, reads NAGVMQNPRHLVRRRGQEARLRCSPMKGHSHVYWYRQLPEEGLKFMVYLQKENIIDESGMPKERFSAEFPKEGPSILRIQQVVRGDSAAYFCASSPYRDKITDTQYFGPGTRLTVL.

The chain combines TRBV2 with TRBJ2-7; 7 positions agree with TRBD1. Trimming removed 6 bases from V and 2 bases from J; junction bases left unmatched: 10. This CDR3 contains 15 residues. Germline assignment: CDR1 SNHLY and CDR2 FYNNEI. As DNA, the CDR3 is TGTGCCAGCAGCGAATTTGCCGGGACAGCCTACGAGCAGTACTTC. Its protein is CASSEFAGTAYEQYF.

The gene calls are TRBV7-2 and TRBJ2-7; 8 nucleotides align to TRBD1. The CDR3 loop spans 14 amino acids. The V gene end was trimmed by 3 bases and the J gene end by 4 bases; junction bases not matched to a gene: 5. CDR1 SGHTA and CDR2 FQGNSA come from the germline V gene. The CDR3 region is CASSFTGQGYEQYF. The CDR3 region has the DNA TGTGCCAGCAGCTTCACAGGACAGGGATACGAGCAGTACTTC.

The V and J genes are TRBV6-5 and TRBJ1-5, with TRBD1 as a possible D gene (6 bases). V lost 10 bases to trimming and J lost 8 bases, with 18 bases between them. From germline, CDR1 is MNHEY and CDR2 SVGAGI. The CDR3 is made up of 13 amino acids. Here the CDR3 reads CATDRNYVKPQHF. As DNA, the CDR3 is TGTGCCACTGACAGGAATTACGTTAAGCCCCAGCATTTT.

The chain couples TRBV27 to TRBJ2-7, with D maybe TRBD1 (6 bases). The CDR3 is 13 residues long. The germline V gene has CDR1 MNHEY and CDR2 SMNVEV (reference sequence). V was trimmed by 3 bases and J by 5 bases, leaving 11 bases between them. CDR3 sequence (DNA): TGTGCCAGCAGTTTCAGGGGATTCCACGAGCAGTACTTC. Protein product: CASSFRGFHEQYF.

The gene calls are TRBV5-6 and TRBJ1-2; 8 bases are a match to TRBD1. The CDR3 length is 15 residues. Germline loops: CDR1 SGHDT, CDR2 YYEEEE. Germline trimming cut 3 bases from V and 2 bases from J; bases unmatched to any gene: 6. CDR3 residues: CASSYGTGLNYGYTF. CDR3 in DNA: TGTGCCAGCAGCTACGGGACAGGACTGAACTATGGCTACACCTTC.

This rearrangement joins TRBV12-3 or TRBV12-4 to TRBJ2-3; D is ambiguous. V lost 5 bases to trimming and J lost 8 bases, with 11 bases between them. CDR3 length: 12 residues. This chain's CDR3 is CASSPASVTQYF. The CDR3 bases are TGTGCCAGCAGTCCCGCCAGCGTTACGCAGTATTTT.

The genes are TRBV28 and TRBJ1-2; 8 nucleotides align to TRBD1. Per the germline V gene, CDR1 is MDHEN and CDR2 is SYDVKM. CDR3 length equals 14 residues. V trimming: 5 bases; J trimming: 7 bases; junction bases outside the gene matches: 9. CDR3 sequence: CASSELTGAGGYTF. In DNA, the CDR3 is TGTGCCAGCAGTGAGCTGACAGGGGCAGGTGGCTACACCTTC.

This chain uses TRBV24-1 with TRBJ2-3; no clear D. The CDR3 has 14 residues. The V and J ends lost 4 bases and 5 bases respectively, with 12 bases between them. Germline assignment: CDR1 KGHDR and CDR2 SFDVKD. CDR3 nucleotide sequence: TGTGCCACCAGTGAACCCTCAGTAAGAGATACGCAGTATTTT. Translation: CATSEPSVRDTQYF.

This clone was detected only once. V usage is TRBV19 and J usage is TRBJ1-1; D is possibly TRBD1 (6 bases). This CDR3 spans 13 amino acids. CDR1 LNHDA and CDR2 SQIVND come from the germline V gene (reference sequence). Trimming removed 3 bases from V and 5 bases from J, with 10 bases in between. The CDR3 DNA sequence: TGTGCCAGTAGTATGAGGGGGAAGACTGAAGCTTTCTTT. It translates to CASSMRGKTEAFF.

The chain recombines TRBV7-9 with TRBJ1-2; a weak D match, TRBD1 (6 bases). Germline V gene lookup returns CDR1 SEHNR and CDR2 FQNEAQ (reference sequence). The CDR3 spans 14 residues. Trimming removed 0 bases from V and 4 bases from J, with 9 bases in between. This CDR3 reads CASSLADRSYGYTF. CDR3 in DNA: TGTGCCAGCAGCTTAGCCGACAGGAGCTATGGCTACACCTTC.

This rearrangement joins TRBV18 to TRBJ1-5; 8 nucleotides match TRBD1. After removal of 5 bases from V and 7 bases from J, the junction contained 7 bases not matched to a gene. This CDR3 is 14 amino acids long. Germline V lookup: CDR1 KGHSH, CDR2 LQKENI. The CDR3 region has the DNA TGTGCCAGCTCAAAGGAACAGGGGGACCAGCCCCAGCATTTT. Its protein product is CASSKEQGDQPQHF.

V is TRBV5-4 and J is TRBJ2-1; the match to TRBD2 covers 9 bases. The CDR3 runs 17 residues. Trimming took 3 bases from V and 3 from J; bases not matched to a gene: 10. Looked up from germline, CDR1 is SGHNT and CDR2 is YYREEE (reference sequence). The CDR3 protein is CASSSRVAGGSYNEQFF. The CDR3 DNA follows: TGTGCCAGCAGCTCCCGGGTTGCGGGGGGGAGCTACAATGAGCAGTTCTTC.

The table lists this clone with a count of one. This chain links TRBV27 with TRBJ1-1; 8 nucleotides agree with TRBD1. The CDR3 loop spans 14 amino acids. Trimming removed 6 bases from V and 4 bases from J; junction bases left unmatched: 7. The germline CDR1 and CDR2 sequences are MNHEY and SMNVEV (reference sequence). The DNA of the CDR3 is TGTGCCAGCAGCCCAGGGGGCAGAGGCACTGAAGCTTTCTTT. As protein: CASSPGGRGTEAFF.

The rearrangement links TRBV6-1 to TRBJ1-1, with D possibly TRBD1 on 6 matching bases. The CDR3 has 14 amino acids. CDR1 is MNHNS, CDR2 SASEGT, per germline. V was pared by 0 bases and J by 11 bases, with 16 bases between. The CDR3 DNA reads as TGTGCCAGCAGTGAAGCTGGGGGCCGTCGTAGTGCTTTCTTT. This encodes CASSEAGGRRSAFF.